This record looks at one T cell receptor beta chain sequence and its context. Antigen specificity is unknown. Germline-derived CDR1 and CDR2 are MNHEY and SMNVEV (reference sequence). CDR3 length: 14 residues. V was shortened by 5 bases and J by 5 bases, with 15 bases between the two germline ends. The study defined stable Graves' hyperthyroidism as no ophthalmopathy progression within 18 months. Diagnosis relied on clinical symptoms, serum thyroxine and TRAb, thyroid ultrasound and orbital computed tomography. This entry belongs to a study of T cells in Graves' hyperthyroidism and ophthalmopathy. Using RNA transcripts as the source, TCR beta CDR3 regions were amplified. During a first-round RT-PCR of the TCR CDR3, the HTBI primer set was used. TCRdb re-called the multiplex PCR reads through MiXCR, storing one row per CDR3 protein. Among around 350,000 distinct CDR3 sequences listed, roughly 19% were seen once.

Study-level results: Median prediction lead before ophthalmopathy onset was about 6.7 months with the model.

The source is a woman in her late teens or twenties with Graves' hyperthyroidism. V is TRBV27 and J is TRBJ1-2; tentatively, D is TRBD1 (6 bases). The specimen sequenced was blood. The CDR3 reads CASSIRQVGYGYTF. DNA for the CDR3: TGTGCCAGCAGTATACGACAGGTCGGGTATGGCTACACCTTC.